A single sample is the source of the 7 T cell receptor beta chains below, sequenced in a study of OX40 agonist ivuxolimab in advanced cancers. Clones were sequenced by immunoSEQ multiplex PCR, and TCRdb holds only the in-frame ones, with some missing. Of about 63,000 clones in the sample, around 89% were seen once. The sample was CD4+ or CD8+ T cells sorted from blood, taken in a trial of the OX40 agonist ivuxolimab. These receptors all stem from an adult with an advanced solid tumor such as melanoma, head and neck, liver or kidney cancer.

The chain couples TRBV4-2 to TRBJ2-4; D tentatively reads TRBD1 or TRBD2 (7 bases each). Germline CDR1 is LGHNA and CDR2 is YNFKEQ. Trimming cost V 1 base and J 0 bases, with 25 bases left between them. CDR3 length: 21 amino acids. The CDR3 protein is CASSQVGGGTGADLAKNIQYF. CDR3 in DNA: TGTGCCAGCAGCCAAGTAGGGGGGGGAACAGGGGCCGACCTAGCCAAAAACATTCAGTACTTC.

The chain uses TRBV14 and TRBJ2-1; 12 nucleotides match TRBD2. Germline values: CDR1 SGHDN, CDR2 FVKESK. The V segment lost 3 bases and the J segment 9 bases; nucleotides outside the gene matches: 6. This CDR3 has 15 residues. CDR3 region: CASSHLAGGYGEQFF. CDR3 coding DNA: TGTGCCAGCAGCCATCTAGCGGGAGGGTACGGTGAGCAGTTCTTC.

The chain links TRBV29-1 to TRBJ2-7; 14 bases map to TRBD2. Trimming removed 7 bases from V and 4 bases from J; junction bases left unmatched: 6. Per germline, CDR1 SQVTM and CDR2 ANQGSEA. The CDR3 extends over 14 amino acids. The CDR3 region has the DNA TGCAGCGCTTTGACTAGCGGGAGGGGTTACGAGCAGTACTTC. Translation gives CSALTSGRGYEQYF.

Remarks on this clone: Other DNA sequences from this sample encode an identical CDR3 as well. V usage is TRBV2 and J usage is TRBJ1-5; D might be TRBD1 (5 bases). CDR3 length: 12 residues. The germline V and J ends were trimmed by 8 bases and 2 bases, with 7 bases remaining between them. Germline CDR1 and CDR2: SNHLY and FYNNEI. Written as DNA, the CDR3 is TGTGCCAGCTCGGGGGGCAATCAGCCCCAGCATTTT. Translation gives CASSGGNQPQHF.

The J gene is TRBJ1-2, the V gene TRBV7-9; no firm D call. The CDR3 has 12 residues. Germline V gives CDR1 SEHNR, CDR2 FQNEAQ (reference sequence). V dropped 0 bases and J dropped 6 bases, with 5 bases sitting between them. CDR3: CASSLARDGYTF. The CDR3 coding sequence is TGTGCCAGCAGCTTAGCCAGAGATGGCTACACCTTC. Looking up the rest from reference TRBV7-9 and TRBJ1-2 gives the full variable domain: DTGVSQNPRHKITKRGQNVTFRCDPISEHNRLYWYRQTLGQGPEFLTYFQNEAQLEKSRLLSDRFSAERPKGSFSTLEIQRTEQGDSAMYLCASSLARDGYTFGSGTRLTVV.

This chain uses TRBV15 with TRBJ2-1; 8 bases map to TRBD2. This CDR3 comprises 17 residues. Trimming removed 3 bases from V and 1 base from J; junction bases left unmatched: 8. Germline V CDR1 and CDR2: LNHNV, YYDKDF (reference sequence). Here the CDR3 reads CATSSASGSTSYNEQFF. The DNA for the CDR3 is TGTGCCACCAGCAGTGCGAGCGGGAGTACTTCCTACAATGAGCAGTTCTTC.

This rearrangement joins TRBV6-1 to TRBJ2-5; TRBD2 matches at 8 bases. V lost 5 bases and J lost 1; bases outside the gene matches: 6. Germline V CDR1 and CDR2: MNHNS, SASEGT. The CDR3 runs to 15 residues. The CDR3 reads CASSPSRGGQETQYF. CDR3 bases: TGTGCCAGCAGTCCCTCCCGGGGGGGCCAAGAGACCCAGTACTTC.